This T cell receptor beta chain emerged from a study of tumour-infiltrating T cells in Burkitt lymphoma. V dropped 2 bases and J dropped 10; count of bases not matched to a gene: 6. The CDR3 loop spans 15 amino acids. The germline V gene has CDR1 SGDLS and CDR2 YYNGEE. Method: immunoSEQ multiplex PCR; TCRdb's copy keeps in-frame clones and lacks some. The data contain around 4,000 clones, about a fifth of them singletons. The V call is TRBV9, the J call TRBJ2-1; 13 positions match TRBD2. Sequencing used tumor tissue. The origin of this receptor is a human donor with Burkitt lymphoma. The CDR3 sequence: CASSVSGTSGIEQFF. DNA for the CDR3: TGTGCCAGCAGCGTTTCCGGGACTAGCGGGATAGAGCAGTTCTTC.